This T cell receptor (beta chain) is drawn from a study of CD8+CD57+ T cells in acquired aplastic anemia. Overall study context: Sorted cells (CD4+ and CD8+) yielded DNA amounts that averaged around 3.5 ug.

This clonotype was seen ten or more times. The CDR3 length is 15 residues. V was clipped by 4 bases and J by 1 base, with 13 bases between them. Per the germline V gene, CDR1 is SGHNT and CDR2 is YYREEE (reference sequence). Researchers used genomic DNA as the template to profile TCR beta VDJ and CDR3. From the reads, TCRdb called clonotypes with MiXCR, one entry per CDR3 protein. The table records 310,000 or so distinct CDR3 sequences, 45% to 65% of them present only once. The authors sequenced patients whose flow cytometry had shown CD8+CD57+ cell expansion. This TCR derives from a human donor with aplastic anemia. Material for sequencing was sorted CD4+, CD8+, or CD8+CD57+ T cells (not recorded which) from PBMCs. This chain joins TRBV5-4 and TRBJ2-3; D is undetermined. The CDR3 nucleotides read TGTGCCAGCAGCCCCCCTACGACTGGCACAGATACGCAGTATTTT. Protein product: CASSPPTTGTDTQYF. Full variable domain (outside the CDR3, taken from reference TRBV5-4 and TRBJ2-3): ETGVTQSPTHLIKTRGQQVTLRCSSQSGHNTVSWYQQALGQGPQFIFQYYREEENGRGNFPPRFSGLQFPNYSSELNVNALELDDSALYLCASSPPTTGTDTQYFGPGTRLTVL.